Presented here are 24 T cell receptor beta chains from one specimen sequenced in a study of post-analysis software for immune sequencing data. These receptors are not linked to any known antigen. Unique molecular identifiers tagged the TCR beta cDNA libraries. One entry per CDR3 protein results from TCRdb running MiXCR on the PCR reads. The data hold about 770,000 distinct CDR3 sequences, with 35% to 55% observed a single time. The study, taken as a whole, reports: Comparison of patients with controls showed 5 or 6 TRBV segments more frequent in patients, TRBV5-6, TRBV5-1 and TRBV20-1 among them.

Sequencing was done on a sample of blood. All receptors derive from a girl aged 5-17 years with multiple sclerosis.

The chain uses TRBV13 and TRBJ2-7; 7 nucleotides line up with TRBD2. The V gene end was trimmed by 1 base and the J gene end by 7 bases; junction bases not matched to a gene: 7. The CDR3 spans 14 residues. CDR1 is PRHDT, CDR2 FYEKMQ, per germline (reference sequence). The CDR3 nucleotides read TGTGCCAGCAGCTTAGCCGGGAGGACTGAAGAGCAGTACTTC. Translated, it gives CASSLAGRTEEQYF.

The CDR3 spells CASSQGADAADTQYF. The CDR3 DNA reads TGTGCCAGCAGCCAAGGAGCGGATGCTGCGGATACGCAGTATTTT. The V gene is TRBV7-3, the J gene TRBJ2-3; weak D call: TRBD2 (5 bases). From germline, CDR1 is SGHTA and CDR2 FQGTGA. V gave up 5 bases and J gave up 6 bases, with 18 bases separating them. The CDR3 length is 15 residues.

In this sample, this clonotype turned up a few times. The chain links TRBV10-3 to TRBJ2-3; 8 nucleotides align to TRBD2. Germline values: CDR1 ENHRY, CDR2 SYGVKD. V trimming: 8 bases; J trimming: 6 bases; junction bases outside the gene matches: 4. CDR3 length: 12 amino acids. CDR3 sequence: CAIQRERDTQYF. Here the CDR3 DNA reads TGTGCCATCCAGCGGGAGAGGGATACGCAGTATTTT.

The chain carries TRBV28 and TRBJ1-5, with D possibly TRBD1 on 5 matching bases. Germline assignment: CDR1 MDHEN and CDR2 SYDVKM. The CDR3 length is 14 residues. Trimming took off 2 bases at V and 7 bases at J, with 12 bases between the two ends. In DNA, the CDR3 is TGTGCCAGCAGTTTAGACCAAGGGGAGCAGCCCCAGCATTTT. Its translation is CASSLDQGEQPQHF. The full variable domain, rest sourced from reference TRBV28 and TRBJ1-5, is DVKVTQSSRYLVKRTGEKVFLECVQDMDHENMFWYRQDPGLGLRLIYFSYDVKMKEKGDIPEGYSVSREKKERFSLILESASTNQTSMYLCASSLDQGEQPQHFGDGTRLSIL.

The genes are TRBV7-9 and TRBJ2-7; TRBD2 is a possible D gene (6 bases). The CDR3 has 16 amino acids. The V gene lost 5 bases and the J gene lost 6 bases, with 23 bases spanning the gap. Germline V CDR1 and CDR2: SEHNR, FQNEAQ (reference sequence). The CDR3 here is CASSPALGRHRGEQYF. The DNA for the CDR3 is TGTGCCAGCAGCCCCGCGCTGGGGAGGCATAGGGGCGAGCAGTACTTC.

On this clonotype: Compared with germline, one end of the junction differs, possibly owing to a read error. The chain uses TRBV5-1 and TRBJ2-7; D uncertain. The germline V gene has CDR1 SGHRS and CDR2 YFSETQ. There are 15 residues in the CDR3. In DNA form, the CDR3 reads TGCGCCGGCAGCTTGGTTGGGGAAGGGCCCTACGAGCAGTACTTC. Its protein product is CAGSLVGEGPYEQYF.

V is TRBV5-1 and J is TRBJ2-5; 9 positions agree with TRBD2. Germline V CDR1 and CDR2: SGHRS, YFSETQ. J was trimmed by 5 bases and V by 6 bases; bases with no gene match: 5. The CDR3 is 13 residues long. This CDR3 is CASMREGSETQYF. CDR3 bases: TGCGCCAGCATGCGGGAGGGGTCCGAGACCCAGTACTTC.

This clonotype was observed at least ten times. The chain joins TRBV7-2 to TRBJ2-3; D may correspond to TRBD1 or TRBD2 (5 bases each). V was clipped by 6 bases and J by 0 bases, with 7 bases between them. Germline V gene data show CDR1 as SGHTA and CDR2 as FQGNSA. The CDR3 spans 13 residues. DNA for the CDR3: TGTGCCAGCAGTCGGGACAGCACAGATACGCAGTATTTT. It translates to CASSRDSTDTQYF.

CDR3 DNA sequence: TGTGCCAGCAGGCCCGGGACAGGGCCCGGTCAGCCCCAGCATTTT. It specifies CASRPGTGPGQPQHF. V gene TRBV7-2 combines with J gene TRBJ1-5, with 9 bases aligning to TRBD1. This CDR3 contains 15 residues. V trimming: 6 bases; J trimming: 6 bases; junction bases outside the gene matches: 9. The germline CDR1 and CDR2 sequences are SGHTA and FQGNSA.

There are a few counts of this clonotype. The J gene is TRBJ2-1, the V gene TRBV5-5; TRBD1 or TRBD2 may be the D gene (5 bases each). The CDR3 is 15 amino acids. V was pared by 0 bases and J by 5 bases, with 12 bases between. Germline CDR1 reads SGHKS; CDR2 reads YYEKEE (reference sequence). In DNA form, the CDR3 reads TGTGCCAGCAGCTTGGCGGGGCTGATTGACAATGAGCAGTTCTTC. This encodes CASSLAGLIDNEQFF.

Written as DNA, the CDR3 is TGCAGTGCTAGAGGAAGCAGTGCCTACGAGCAGTACTTC. It codes for CSARGSSAYEQYF. The chain recombines TRBV20-1 with TRBJ2-7; D uncertain. V lost 1 base to trimming and J lost 2 bases, with 9 bases between them. Germline V gene data show CDR1 as DFQATT and CDR2 as SNEGSKA (reference sequence). This CDR3 is built from 13 residues.

The chain uses TRBV20-1 and TRBJ2-7; perhaps D is TRBD1 or TRBD2 (5 bases each). Per the germline V gene, CDR1 is DFQATT and CDR2 is SNEGSKA (reference sequence). This CDR3 has 14 amino acids. Trimming shortened V by 3 bases and J by 3 bases, and 15 bases separated the two germline ends. CDR3 bases: TGCAGTGCTAGGGATGGGGGAATTTACTACGAGCAGTACTTC. Its translation: CSARDGGIYYEQYF.

The V call is TRBV10-3, the J call TRBJ2-5, with 13 bases lining up with TRBD2. The CDR3 has 15 residues. From germline, CDR1 is ENHRY and CDR2 SYGVKD. Germline trimming cut 3 bases from V and 11 bases from J; bases unmatched to any gene: 9. The CDR3 protein is CAISDRTSGSFEQYF. CDR3 in DNA: TGTGCCATCAGTGATCGGACTAGCGGGAGCTTTGAGCAGTACTTC.

The genes are TRBV28 and TRBJ2-1, with 9 bases identical to TRBD2. With 5 bases clipped from V and 7 bases from J, the junction kept 24 bases outside the gene matches. Per germline, CDR1 MDHEN and CDR2 SYDVKM. The CDR3 spans 20 residues. CDR3: CASSPEGLGLASGMRNEQFF. CDR3 in DNA: TGTGCCAGCAGTCCTGAGGGGCTAGGGCTGGCTAGCGGGATGAGGAATGAGCAGTTCTTC.

This clonotype was seen a few times. Germline is not matched at one junction end, which may reflect a read error. The chain carries TRBV7-7 and TRBJ2-1; 10 nucleotides agree with TRBD2. This CDR3 has 16 residues. CDR1 and CDR2 from the germline V gene are SSHAT and FNYEAQ (reference sequence). In nucleotides, the CDR3 is TGTGCTAGCAGCTTAGGGGGACTAGCGCTTATCGATGAGCAGTTCTTC. This codes for CASSLGGLALIDEQFF.

Comments on this clonotype: Germline is not matched at one junction end, which may reflect a read error. The CDR3 coding sequence is TGTGCTAGCAGCAAGGACCATACCACAGATACGCAGTATTTT. This codes for CASSKDHTTDTQYF. The chain recombines TRBV7-7 with TRBJ2-3; D remains unclear. There are 14 residues in the CDR3. The germline gives CDR1 SSHAT, CDR2 FNYEAQ (reference sequence).

To note about this clonotype: At one boundary the junction diverges from the germline segment, which might be a read error. V usage is TRBV13 and J usage is TRBJ2-1, with TRBD2 identical over 9 bases. From germline, CDR1 is PRHDT and CDR2 FYEKMQ (reference sequence). CDR3 length equals 17 residues. CDR3: CASSLGSRLADYNEQFF. The CDR3 DNA reads TGTGCCAGCAGTTTAGGCTCCCGACTAGCGGACTACAATGAGCAGTTCTTC.

This clonotype was picked up a small number of times. The germline gene is not matched at one end of the junction; a read error may be the cause. V is TRBV27 and J is TRBJ2-1; D remains unclear. The CDR3 consists of 14 residues. In germline, CDR1 is MNHEY, CDR2 SMNVEV (reference sequence). The DNA of the CDR3 is TGTGCCAGCAGTTCCGGGTCCTCCCACAATGAGCAGTTCTTC. Residues: CASSSGSSHNEQFF.

The J gene is TRBJ2-1, the V gene TRBV7-6, with a tentative D call TRBD2 (6 bases). CDR1 SGHVS and CDR2 FNYEAQ come from the germline V gene. This CDR3 region has 15 residues. The ends were cut back, 1 base at V and 8 bases at J, with 15 bases in the middle. The DNA for the CDR3 is TGTGCCAGCAGCTTAGTTTCGCTAGCGATGGATGAGCAGTTCTTC. This sequence encodes CASSLVSLAMDEQFF.

The gene calls are TRBV20-1 and TRBJ2-1; possibly TRBD2 for D (5 bases). Germline lookup yields CDR1 DFQATT and CDR2 SNEGSKA (reference sequence). V was pared by 1 base and J by 0 bases, with 13 bases between. This CDR3 spans 16 amino acids. As DNA, the CDR3 is TGCAGTGCTAGAGGCCCCCCTGGACTCTCCTACAATGAGCAGTTCTTC. It codes for CSARGPPGLSYNEQFF.

The J gene is TRBJ2-1, the V gene TRBV20-1; 11 bases are a match to TRBD1. The germline CDR1 and CDR2 sequences are DFQATT and SNEGSKA (reference sequence). The trim removed 6 bases at V and 6 bases at J, leaving 10 bases unmatched. The CDR3 runs 15 residues. The CDR3 DNA reads TGCAGTGCGCAACTGGACAGGGGGCCAGTCAATGAGCAGTTCTTC. Translating gives CSAQLDRGPVNEQFF.

This clonotype has just a few counts. V usage is TRBV14 and J usage is TRBJ2-5; D might be TRBD1 or TRBD2, each matching 6 bases. This CDR3 spans 14 amino acids. Per the germline V gene, CDR1 is SGHDN and CDR2 is FVKESK. Trimming stripped 4 bases from V and 5 bases from J, with 14 bases between. CDR3 in DNA: TGTGCCAGCAGCCGGGGGGCGCGGAGTGAGACCCAGTACTTC. Amino acid sequence: CASSRGARSETQYF.

V gene TRBV9 combines with J gene TRBJ2-5, with 10 bases identical to TRBD1. Germline V lookup: CDR1 SGDLS, CDR2 YYNGEE. The CDR3 runs 15 residues. Unmatched junction bases numbered 0, after V lost 0 bases and J lost 1 base. The CDR3 DNA is TGTGCCAGCAGCGTAGGGGACAGGGGCCAAGAGACCCAGTACTTC. Translated, it gives CASSVGDRGQETQYF.

The V gene is TRBV7-9, the J gene TRBJ2-1, with a tentative D call TRBD1 (7 bases). CDR1 is SEHNR, CDR2 FQNEAQ, per germline (reference sequence). V lost 5 bases to trimming and J lost 9 bases, with 17 bases between them. The length of the CDR3 is 14 residues. DNA for the CDR3: TGTGCCAGCAGCCTTAGCGGCCAGGGGGGTGAGCAGTTCTTC. It translates to CASSLSGQGGEQFF.